The 10 T cell receptor beta chains given below trace back to one sample, sequenced in a study of OX40 agonist ivuxolimab in advanced cancers. TCRdb's copy holds only in-frame clones and misses some; the assay was immunoSEQ multiplex PCR. In the table there are 55,000 to 80,000 clones, around 80% of which are singletons. Sequenced here: CD4+ or CD8+ T cells sorted from blood, sampled in a trial of the OX40 agonist ivuxolimab. The origin of the receptors is an adult with an advanced solid tumor such as melanoma, head and neck, liver or kidney cancer.

The chain links TRBV5-6 to TRBJ1-3; D possibly corresponds to TRBD1 (5 bases). The CDR3 runs 16 residues. The V and J ends lost 5 bases and 0 bases respectively, with 15 bases between them. The germline V gene has CDR1 SGHDT and CDR2 YYEEEE. This CDR3 reads CASRISRGFSGNTIYF. The CDR3 DNA follows: TGTGCCAGCAGAATATCACGGGGGTTCTCTGGAAACACCATATATTTT.

The chain joins TRBV5-1 to TRBJ2-1; 8 nucleotides match TRBD2. Looked up from germline, CDR1 is SGHRS and CDR2 is YFSETQ. J gave up 8 bases and V 0 bases, and 10 bases lay outside the gene matches. This CDR3 is 16 amino acids long. The CDR3 sequence is CASSLEAGAKGHEQFF. The DNA of the CDR3 is TGCGCCAGCAGCTTGGAAGCGGGGGCCAAAGGGCATGAGCAGTTCTTC.

This chain uses TRBV30 with TRBJ2-7; 7 bases are a match to TRBD1. Germline assignment: CDR1 GTSNPN and CDR2 SVGIG (reference sequence). With 2 bases clipped from V and 3 bases from J, the junction kept 4 bases outside the gene matches. The CDR3 has 13 amino acids. Here the CDR3 DNA reads TGTGCCTGGAGTTCGGGACAGTACTACGAGCAGTACTTC. Protein product: CAWSSGQYYEQYF.

This clone was seen more than once but under ten times. This chain links TRBV7-8 with TRBJ1-1; a weak D match, TRBD1 (5 bases). The CDR3 covers 12 residues. Germline CDR1 and CDR2: SGHVS and FQNEAQ. Trimming stripped 0 bases from V and 11 bases from J, with 10 bases between. CDR3: CASSLALGVAFF. The DNA for the CDR3 is TGTGCCAGCAGCTTAGCGCTAGGGGTGGCTTTCTTT.

The chain uses TRBV2 and TRBJ2-3; unclear D gene. Trimming took 2 bases from V and 6 from J, leaving 12 bases between them. Germline V lookup: CDR1 SNHLY, CDR2 FYNNEI. This CDR3 has 14 residues. The CDR3 loop reads CASSEYTIGDTQYF. The CDR3 bases are TGTGCCAGCAGTGAATACACTATAGGGGATACGCAGTATTTT.

This rearrangement joins TRBV19 to TRBJ1-2, with D tentatively TRBD1 (6 bases). In germline, CDR1 is LNHDA, CDR2 SQIVND (reference sequence). The length of the CDR3 is 15 residues. V lost 5 bases to trimming and J lost 4 bases, with 17 bases between them. This chain's CDR3 is CASSLRGRGVYGYTF. The CDR3 bases are TGTGCCAGTAGTCTCAGGGGACGCGGGGTCTATGGCTACACCTTC. The entire variable domain, with the rest obtained from reference TRBV19 and TRBJ1-2, is as follows: DGGITQSPKYLFRKEGQNVTLSCEQNLNHDAMYWYRQDPGQGLRLIYYSQIVNDFQKGDIAEGYSVSREKKESFPLTVTSAQKNPTAFYLCASSLRGRGVYGYTFGSGTRLTVV.

The chain combines TRBV5-3 with TRBJ1-4; 9 nucleotides match TRBD1. TRBV5-3 is sorted into the ORF group, with uncertain function. The CDR3 is 15 residues long. The junction had 10 bases not matched to a gene; V was cut back by 4 bases and J by 9 bases. CDR3 region: CARSPAGQGNKKLFF. The CDR3 DNA reads TGTGCCAGAAGCCCGGCGGGACAGGGTAACAAAAAACTGTTTTTT.

The chain has TRBV14 and TRBJ2-6; D not certain. This CDR3 contains 16 residues. The V end lost 4 bases, the J end lost 0 bases, and 10 bases lay between the germline ends. Germline CDR1 is SGHDN and CDR2 is FVKESK. The CDR3 nucleotides read TGTGCCAGCAGCCCTAGTTTCCTCTCTGGGGCCAACGTCCTGACTTTC. It encodes CASSPSFLSGANVLTF.

V gene TRBV2 combines with J gene TRBJ1-2; D not certain. The germline V gene encodes CDR1 SNHLY and CDR2 FYNNEI. This CDR3 is built from 15 residues. V was shortened by 5 bases and J by 3 bases, with 16 bases between the two germline ends. In DNA form, the CDR3 reads TGTGCCAGCAGTCCACGACAACGAGCGGACTATGGCTACACCTTC. As protein: CASSPRQRADYGYTF.

V usage is TRBV9 and J usage is TRBJ1-3; no firm D call. This CDR3 contains 13 residues. Looked up from germline, CDR1 is SGDLS and CDR2 is YYNGEE. V was pared by 4 bases and J by 6 bases, with 11 bases between. Here the CDR3 DNA reads TGTGCCAGCAGCCGCAGCAACGAAAACACCATATATTTT. Protein: CASSRSNENTIYF.